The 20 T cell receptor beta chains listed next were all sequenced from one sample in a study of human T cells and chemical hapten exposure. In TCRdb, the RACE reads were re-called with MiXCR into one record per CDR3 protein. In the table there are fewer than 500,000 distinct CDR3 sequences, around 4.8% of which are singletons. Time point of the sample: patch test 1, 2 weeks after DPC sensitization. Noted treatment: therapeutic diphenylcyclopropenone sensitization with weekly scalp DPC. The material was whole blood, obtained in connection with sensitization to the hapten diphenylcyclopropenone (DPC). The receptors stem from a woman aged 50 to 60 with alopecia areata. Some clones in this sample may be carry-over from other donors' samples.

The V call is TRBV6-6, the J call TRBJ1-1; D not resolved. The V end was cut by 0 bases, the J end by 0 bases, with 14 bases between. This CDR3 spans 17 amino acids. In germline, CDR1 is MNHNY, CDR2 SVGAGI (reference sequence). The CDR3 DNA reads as TGTGCCAGCAGTTACTCCTCCGGCAGGCGAATGAACACTGAAGCTTTCTTT. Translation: CASSYSSGRRMNTEAFF.

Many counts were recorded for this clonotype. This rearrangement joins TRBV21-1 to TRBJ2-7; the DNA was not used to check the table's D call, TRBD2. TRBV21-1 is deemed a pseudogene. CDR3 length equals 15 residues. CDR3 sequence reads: CASSKTSGRGNEQYF. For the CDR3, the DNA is TGTGCCAGCAGCAAAACTAGCGGGAGGGGCAACGAGCAGTACTTC.

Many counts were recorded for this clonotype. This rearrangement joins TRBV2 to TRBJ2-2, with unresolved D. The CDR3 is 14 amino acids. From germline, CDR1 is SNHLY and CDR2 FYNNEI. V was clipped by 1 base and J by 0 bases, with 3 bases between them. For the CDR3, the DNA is TGTGCCAGCAGTGAAGGGACGAACACCGGGGAGCTGTTTTTT. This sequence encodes CASSEGTNTGELFF.

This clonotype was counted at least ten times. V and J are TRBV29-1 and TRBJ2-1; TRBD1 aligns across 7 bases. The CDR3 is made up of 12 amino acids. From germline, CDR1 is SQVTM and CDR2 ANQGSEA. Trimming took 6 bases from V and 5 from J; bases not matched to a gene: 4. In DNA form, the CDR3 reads TGCAGCGTCCGGGACAGTAACAATGAGCAGTTCTTC. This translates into CSVRDSNNEQFF.

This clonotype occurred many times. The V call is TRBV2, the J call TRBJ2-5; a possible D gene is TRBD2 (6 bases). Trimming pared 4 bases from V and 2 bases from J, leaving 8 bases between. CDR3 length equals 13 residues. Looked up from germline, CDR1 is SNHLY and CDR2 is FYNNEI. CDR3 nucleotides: TGTGCCAGCAGTGCTGGGGGGCAAGAGACCCAGTACTTC. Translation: CASSAGGQETQYF.

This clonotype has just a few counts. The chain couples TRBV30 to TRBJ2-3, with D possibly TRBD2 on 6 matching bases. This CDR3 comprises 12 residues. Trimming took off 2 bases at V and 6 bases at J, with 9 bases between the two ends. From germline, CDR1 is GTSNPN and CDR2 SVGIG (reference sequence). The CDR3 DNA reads TGTGCCTGGAGTCCGGCGGGGGATACGCAGTATTTT. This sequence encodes CAWSPAGDTQYF.

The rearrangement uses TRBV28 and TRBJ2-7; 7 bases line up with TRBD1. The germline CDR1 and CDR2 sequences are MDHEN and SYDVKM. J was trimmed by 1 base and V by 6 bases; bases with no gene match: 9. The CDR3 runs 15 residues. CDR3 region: CASRYRDRVSYEQYF. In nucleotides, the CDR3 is TGTGCCAGCAGGTACCGGGACAGAGTTTCCTACGAGCAGTACTTC.

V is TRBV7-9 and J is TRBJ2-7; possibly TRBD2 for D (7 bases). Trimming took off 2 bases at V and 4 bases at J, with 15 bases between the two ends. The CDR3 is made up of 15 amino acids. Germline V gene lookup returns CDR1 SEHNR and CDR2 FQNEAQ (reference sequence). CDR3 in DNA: TGTGCCAGCAGCTTAACGGGTGCGGGGGCTTACGAGCAGTACTTC. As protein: CASSLTGAGAYEQYF.

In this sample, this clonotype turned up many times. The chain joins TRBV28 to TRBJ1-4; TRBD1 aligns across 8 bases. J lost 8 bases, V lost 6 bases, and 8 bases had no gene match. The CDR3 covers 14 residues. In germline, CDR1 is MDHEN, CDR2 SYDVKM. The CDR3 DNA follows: TGTGCCAGCAGCCCAAACAGGGGGAGGGAAAAACTGTTTTTT. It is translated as CASSPNRGREKLFF.

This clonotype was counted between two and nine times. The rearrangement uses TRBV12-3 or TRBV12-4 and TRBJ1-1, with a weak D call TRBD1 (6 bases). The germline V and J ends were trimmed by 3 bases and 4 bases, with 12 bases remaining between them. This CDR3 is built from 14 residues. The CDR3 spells CASSFKGVLTEAFF. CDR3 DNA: TGTGCCAGCAGTTTCAAGGGGGTTCTCACTGAAGCTTTCTTT.

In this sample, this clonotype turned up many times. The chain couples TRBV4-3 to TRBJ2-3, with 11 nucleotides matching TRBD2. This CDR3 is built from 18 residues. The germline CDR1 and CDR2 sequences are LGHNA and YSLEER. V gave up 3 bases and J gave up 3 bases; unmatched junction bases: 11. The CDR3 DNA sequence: TGCGCCAGCAGCCAGGGACTAGCGGTATACAGGGGGACAGATACGCAGTATTTT. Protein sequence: CASSQGLAVYRGTDTQYF.

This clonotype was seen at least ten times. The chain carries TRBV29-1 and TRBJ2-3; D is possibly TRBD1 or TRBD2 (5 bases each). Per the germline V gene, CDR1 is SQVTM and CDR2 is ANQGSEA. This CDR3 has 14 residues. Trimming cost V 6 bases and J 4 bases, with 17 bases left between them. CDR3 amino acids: CSVLGHGGPDTQYF. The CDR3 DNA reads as TGCAGCGTCCTGGGGCACGGAGGTCCAGATACGCAGTATTTT.

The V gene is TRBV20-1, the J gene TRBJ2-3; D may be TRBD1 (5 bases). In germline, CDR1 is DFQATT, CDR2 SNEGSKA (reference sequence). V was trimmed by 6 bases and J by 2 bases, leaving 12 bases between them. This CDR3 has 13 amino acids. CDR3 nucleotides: TGCAGTGCGTGGGAAGGGGTCACAGATACGCAGTATTTT. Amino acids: CSAWEGVTDTQYF.

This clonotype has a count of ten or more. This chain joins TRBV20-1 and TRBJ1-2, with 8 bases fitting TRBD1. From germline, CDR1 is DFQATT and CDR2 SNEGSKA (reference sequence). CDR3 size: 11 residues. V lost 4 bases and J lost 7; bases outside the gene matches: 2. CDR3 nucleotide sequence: TGCAGTGCTACAGGGGGCGTTGGCTACACCTTC. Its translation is CSATGGVGYTF.

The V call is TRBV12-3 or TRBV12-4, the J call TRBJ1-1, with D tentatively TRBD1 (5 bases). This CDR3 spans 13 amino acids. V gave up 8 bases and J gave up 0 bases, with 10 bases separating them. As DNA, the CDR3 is TGTGCCAGCGTGGGACCCTTGAACACTGAAGCTTTCTTT. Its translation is CASVGPLNTEAFF.

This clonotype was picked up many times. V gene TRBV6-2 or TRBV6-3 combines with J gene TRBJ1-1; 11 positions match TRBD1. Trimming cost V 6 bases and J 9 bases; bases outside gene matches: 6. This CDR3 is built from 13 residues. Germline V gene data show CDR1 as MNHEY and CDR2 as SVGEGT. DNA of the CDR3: TGTGCCAGCAGGCCCGGGACAGGGGGACAAGCTTTCTTT. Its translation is CASRPGTGGQAFF.

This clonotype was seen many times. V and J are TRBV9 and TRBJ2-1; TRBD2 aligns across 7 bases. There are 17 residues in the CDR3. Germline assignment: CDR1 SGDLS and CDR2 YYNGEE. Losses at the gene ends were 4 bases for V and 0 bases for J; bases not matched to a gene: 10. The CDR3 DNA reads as TGTGCCAGCAGCCCTCATTCTAGCGGAACCTCCTACAATGAGCAGTTCTTC. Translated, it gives CASSPHSSGTSYNEQFF.

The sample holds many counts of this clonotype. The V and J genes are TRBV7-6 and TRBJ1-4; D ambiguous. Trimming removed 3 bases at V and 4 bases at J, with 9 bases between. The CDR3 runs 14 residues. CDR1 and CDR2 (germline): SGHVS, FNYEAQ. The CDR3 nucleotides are TGTGCCAGCAGCTTTAGGCCGAATAATGAAAAACTGTTTTTT. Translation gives CASSFRPNNEKLFF.

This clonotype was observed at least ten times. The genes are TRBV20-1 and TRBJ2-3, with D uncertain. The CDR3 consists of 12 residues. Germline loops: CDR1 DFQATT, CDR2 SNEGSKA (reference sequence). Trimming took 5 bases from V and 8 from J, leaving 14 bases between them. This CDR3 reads CSAAQPLGTQYF. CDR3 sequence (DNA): TGCAGTGCTGCGCAACCTCTTGGTACGCAGTATTTT.

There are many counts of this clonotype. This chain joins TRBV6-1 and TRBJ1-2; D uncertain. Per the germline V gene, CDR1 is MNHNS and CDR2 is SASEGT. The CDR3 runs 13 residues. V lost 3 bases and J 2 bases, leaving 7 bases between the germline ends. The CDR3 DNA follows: TGTGCCAGCAGTGAGGGAACAAACTATGGCTACACCTTC. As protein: CASSEGTNYGYTF.